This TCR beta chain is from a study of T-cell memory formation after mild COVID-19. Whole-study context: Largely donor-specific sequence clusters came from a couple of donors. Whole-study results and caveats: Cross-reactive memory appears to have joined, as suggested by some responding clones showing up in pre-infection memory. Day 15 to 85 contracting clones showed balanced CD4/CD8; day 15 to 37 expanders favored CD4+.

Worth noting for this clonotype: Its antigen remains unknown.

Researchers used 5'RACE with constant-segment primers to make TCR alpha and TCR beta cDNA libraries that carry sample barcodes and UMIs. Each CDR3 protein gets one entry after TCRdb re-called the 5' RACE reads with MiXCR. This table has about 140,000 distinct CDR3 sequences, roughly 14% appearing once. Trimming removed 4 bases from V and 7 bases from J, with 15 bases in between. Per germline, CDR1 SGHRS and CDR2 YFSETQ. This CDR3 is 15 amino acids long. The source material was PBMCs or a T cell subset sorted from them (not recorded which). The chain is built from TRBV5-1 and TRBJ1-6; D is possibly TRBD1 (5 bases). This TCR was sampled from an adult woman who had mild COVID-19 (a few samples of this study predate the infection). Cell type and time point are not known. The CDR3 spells CASSPRTPENSPLHF. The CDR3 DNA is TGCGCCAGCAGCCCCCGGACACCCGAGAATTCACCCCTCCACTTT.